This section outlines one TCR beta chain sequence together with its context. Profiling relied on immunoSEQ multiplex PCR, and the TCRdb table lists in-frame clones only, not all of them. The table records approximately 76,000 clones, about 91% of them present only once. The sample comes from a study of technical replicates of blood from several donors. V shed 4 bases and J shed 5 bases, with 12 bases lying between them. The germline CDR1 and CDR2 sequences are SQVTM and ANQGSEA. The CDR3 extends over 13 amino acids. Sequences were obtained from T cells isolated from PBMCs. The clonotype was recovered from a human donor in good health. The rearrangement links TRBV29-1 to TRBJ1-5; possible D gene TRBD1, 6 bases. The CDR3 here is CSVGPGGHQPQHF. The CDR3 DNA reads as TGCAGCGTTGGGCCGGGGGGCCATCAGCCCCAGCATTTT.